This is a list of T cell receptor beta chains from one sample in a study of shared clonotypes between healthy human individuals. Produced via immunoSEQ multiplex PCR; TCRdb's table is partial and in-frame only. The table includes approximately 2.4 million clones, approximately 94% detected once. The material sequenced was naive CD4+ T cells sorted from blood. Every receptor here comes from a man aged 18 to 29 in good health. Both conserved end residues are trimmed from each CDR3. Clone size is shown for a subset of rows, as once, few, many or a class of expanded clone.

>TRBV5-1|TRBJ2-7|-
ASSRSGTGTYEQY
>TRBV7-2|TRBJ2-5|-
ASSAESVQY
>TRBV5-8|TRBJ2-7|-
ASPEDNSYEQY
>TRBV7-2|TRBJ2-7|-
ASSPSLGGREQY
>TRBV10-1|TRBJ2-7|-
ASSERGTSGSEQY
>TRBV27|TRBJ2-7|-
ASSSRDTSYEQY
>TRBV25-1|TRBJ1-1|-
ASSDRKWLRTEAF
>TRBV11-3|TRBJ2-1|once
ASSLGGGGAGDEQF
>TRBV28|TRBJ1-6|-
ASSPPWQYNSPLH
>TRBV4-1|TRBJ1-1|once
ASSPTRVLNTEAF
>TRBV27|TRBJ1-5|-
ASRPGQLYSNQPQH